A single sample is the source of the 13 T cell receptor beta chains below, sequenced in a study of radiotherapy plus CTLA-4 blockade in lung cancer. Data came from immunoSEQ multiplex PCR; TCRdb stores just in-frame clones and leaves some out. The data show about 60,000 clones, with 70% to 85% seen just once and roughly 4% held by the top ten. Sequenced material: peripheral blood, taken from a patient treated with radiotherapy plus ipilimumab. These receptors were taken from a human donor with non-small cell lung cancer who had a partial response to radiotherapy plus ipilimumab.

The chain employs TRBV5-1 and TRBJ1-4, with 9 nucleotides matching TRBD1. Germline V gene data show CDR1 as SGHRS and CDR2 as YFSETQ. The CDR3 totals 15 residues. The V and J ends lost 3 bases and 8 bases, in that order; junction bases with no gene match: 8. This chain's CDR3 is CASSSSGTGHEKLFF. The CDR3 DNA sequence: TGCGCCAGCAGCTCATCCGGGACAGGGCACGAAAAACTGTTTTTT.

This CDR3 reads CASNYGGPTDTQYF. CDR3 nucleotide sequence: TGTGCCAGCAACTACGGGGGGCCCACAGATACGCAGTATTTT. This chain uses TRBV5-8 with TRBJ2-3, with D maybe TRBD2 (7 bases). This CDR3 spans 14 amino acids. V was trimmed by 6 bases and J by 2 bases, leaving 13 bases between them. CDR1 and CDR2 (germline): SGHTS, YDEGEE. Filled out from reference TRBV5-8 and TRBJ2-3, the complete variable domain reads EAGVTQSPTHLIKTRGQQATLRCSPISGHTSVYWYQQALGLGLQFLLWYDEGEERNRGNFPPRFSGRQFPNYSSELNVNALELEDSALYLCASNYGGPTDTQYFGPGTRLTVL.

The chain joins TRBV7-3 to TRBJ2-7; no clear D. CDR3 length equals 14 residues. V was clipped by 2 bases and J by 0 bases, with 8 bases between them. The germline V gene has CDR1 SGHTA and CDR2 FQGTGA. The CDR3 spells CASSLGHSSYEQYF. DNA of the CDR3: TGTGCCAGCAGCTTAGGTCACAGCTCCTACGAGCAGTACTTC.

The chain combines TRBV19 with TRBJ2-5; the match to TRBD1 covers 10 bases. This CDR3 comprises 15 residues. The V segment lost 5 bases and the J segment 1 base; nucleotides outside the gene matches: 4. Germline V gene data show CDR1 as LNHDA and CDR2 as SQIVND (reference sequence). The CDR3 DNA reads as TGTGCCAGTAGTCTAAGACAGGGGGCCCAAGAGACCCAGTACTTC. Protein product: CASSLRQGAQETQYF. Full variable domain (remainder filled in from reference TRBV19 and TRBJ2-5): DGGITQSPKYLFRKEGQNVTLSCEQNLNHDAMYWYRQDPGQGLRLIYYSQIVNDFQKGDIAEGYSVSREKKESFPLTVTSAQKNPTAFYLCASSLRQGAQETQYFGPGTRLLVL.

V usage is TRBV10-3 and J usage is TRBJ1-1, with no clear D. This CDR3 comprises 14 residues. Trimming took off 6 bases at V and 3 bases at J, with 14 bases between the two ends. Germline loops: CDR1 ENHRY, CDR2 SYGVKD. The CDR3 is CAIRNSGGDTEAFF. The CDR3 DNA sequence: TGTGCCATCAGGAACAGTGGAGGAGACACTGAAGCTTTCTTT.

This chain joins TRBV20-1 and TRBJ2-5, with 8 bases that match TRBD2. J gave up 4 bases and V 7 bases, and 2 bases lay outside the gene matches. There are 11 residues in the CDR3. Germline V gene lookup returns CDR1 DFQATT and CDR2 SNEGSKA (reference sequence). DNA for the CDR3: TGCAGTGGCCGGGGGGGAGAGACCCAGTACTTC. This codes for CSGRGGETQYF.

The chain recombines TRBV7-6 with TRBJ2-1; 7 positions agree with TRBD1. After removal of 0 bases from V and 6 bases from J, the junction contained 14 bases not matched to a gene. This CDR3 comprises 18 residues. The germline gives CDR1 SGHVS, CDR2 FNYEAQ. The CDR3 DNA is TGTGCCAGCAGCTTAGCGGGAGACAGGGAATTGCCCTTCAATGAGCAGTTCTTC. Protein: CASSLAGDRELPFNEQFF. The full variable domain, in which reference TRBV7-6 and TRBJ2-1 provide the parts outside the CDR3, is GAGVSQSPRYKVTKRGQDVALRCDPISGHVSLYWYRQALGQGPEFLTYFNYEAQQDKSGLPNDRFSAERPEGSISTLTIQRTEQRDSAMYRCASSLAGDRELPFNEQFFGPGTRLTVL.

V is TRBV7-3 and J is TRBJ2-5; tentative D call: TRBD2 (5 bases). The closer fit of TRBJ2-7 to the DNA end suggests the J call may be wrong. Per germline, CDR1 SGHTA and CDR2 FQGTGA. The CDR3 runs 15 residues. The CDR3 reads CASSLTFGIGYEQYF. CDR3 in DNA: TGTGCCAGCAGCTTAACGTTCGGGATAGGCTACGAGCAGTACTTC.

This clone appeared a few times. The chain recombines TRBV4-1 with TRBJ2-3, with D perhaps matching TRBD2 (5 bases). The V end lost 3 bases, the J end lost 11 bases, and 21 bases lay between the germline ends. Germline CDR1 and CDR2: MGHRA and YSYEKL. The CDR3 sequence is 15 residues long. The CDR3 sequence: CASSHPLERENLQYF. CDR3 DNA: TGCGCCAGCAGCCACCCCTTGGAGAGGGAGAACTTGCAGTATTTT.

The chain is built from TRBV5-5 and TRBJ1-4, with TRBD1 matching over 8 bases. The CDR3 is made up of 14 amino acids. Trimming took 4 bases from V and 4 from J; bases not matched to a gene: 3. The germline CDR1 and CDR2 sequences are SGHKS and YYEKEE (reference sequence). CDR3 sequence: CASSPQGGNEKLFF. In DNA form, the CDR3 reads TGTGCCAGCAGCCCACAGGGGGGTAATGAAAAACTGTTTTTT.

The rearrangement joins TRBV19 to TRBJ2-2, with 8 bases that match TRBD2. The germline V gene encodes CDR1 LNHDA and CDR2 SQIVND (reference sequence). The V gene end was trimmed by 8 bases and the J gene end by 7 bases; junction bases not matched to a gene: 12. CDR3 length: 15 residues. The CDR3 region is CASVSRGGYGGELFF. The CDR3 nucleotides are TGTGCCAGTGTCTCGCGCGGGGGGTATGGCGGGGAGCTGTTTTTT.

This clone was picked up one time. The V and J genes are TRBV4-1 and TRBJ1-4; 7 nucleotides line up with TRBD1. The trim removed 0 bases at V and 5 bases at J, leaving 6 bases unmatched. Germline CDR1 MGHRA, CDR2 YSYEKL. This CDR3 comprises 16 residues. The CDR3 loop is CASSQDGTAKNEKLFF. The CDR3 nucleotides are TGCGCCAGCAGCCAAGATGGGACAGCTAAAAATGAAAAACTGTTTTTT.

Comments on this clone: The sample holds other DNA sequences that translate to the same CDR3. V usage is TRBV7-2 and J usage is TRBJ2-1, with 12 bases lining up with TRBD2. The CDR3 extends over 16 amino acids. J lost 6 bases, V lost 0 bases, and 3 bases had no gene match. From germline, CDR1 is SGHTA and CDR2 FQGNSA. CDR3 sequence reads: CASSLALAGGLNEQFF. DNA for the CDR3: TGTGCCAGCAGCTTAGCGCTAGCGGGGGGGCTCAATGAGCAGTTCTTC. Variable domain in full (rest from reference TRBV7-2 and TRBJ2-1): GAGVSQSPSNKVTEKGKDVELRCDPISGHTALYWYRQSLGQGLEFLIYFQGNSAPDKSGLPSDRFSAERTGGSVSTLTIQRTQQEDSAVYLCASSLALAGGLNEQFFGPGTRLTVL.